Listed below are T cell receptor beta chains from one sample, sequenced in a study of CD8+ T cells in alopecia areata. The data were produced by immunoSEQ multiplex PCR, yet TCRdb's version contains in-frame clones alone and is incomplete. Among 90,000 to 150,000 clones listed, around 56% were seen once. The material was CD4+ T cells sorted from blood, obtained at week 4, from a patient treated with tofacitinib. Receptors originate from a human donor with alopecia areata. The CDR3 runs from the conserved cysteine through the conserved F or W. D genes are given only for firm matches. Expanded clones get a size class; other rows say once, few or many, or leave the size out.

J gene | D gene | clone size | V gene | CDR3 length | CDR3 protein | CDR3 DNA
TRBJ1-1 | . | few | TRBV19 | 15 | CASRTPGRKNTEAFF | TGTGCCAGTAGAACTCCGGGACGCAAGAACACTGAAGCTTTCTTT
TRBJ2-2 | TRBD1 | . | TRBV6-1 | 16 | CASSEDRDRNTGELFF | TGTGCCAGCAGTGAGGATCGGGACAGGAACACCGGGGAGCTGTTTTTT
TRBJ2-3 | TRBD2 | once | TRBV5-4 | 16 | CASSLGTSGATDTQYF | TGTGCCAGCAGCTTGGGGACTAGCGGGGCCACAGATACGCAGTATTTT
TRBJ2-3 | . | . | TRBV6-5 | 15 | CASSYTPSPGDTQYF | TGTGCCAGCAGTTACACCCCTTCCCCAGGGGATACGCAGTATTTT
TRBJ2-1 | . | . | TRBV11-3 | 15 | CASSLIGSSDNEQFF | TGTGCCAGCAGCTTAATCGGATCGTCGGACAATGAGCAGTTCTTC
TRBJ1-2 | . | . | TRBV27 | 13 | CASRDGRIYGYTF | TGTGCCAGCAGAGACGGACGGATCTATGGCTACACCTTC
TRBJ1-2 | . | few | TRBV29-1 | 13 | CSVVGRFNYGYTF | TGCAGCGTTGTCGGCAGGTTTAACTATGGCTACACCTTC
TRBJ1-5 | . | . | TRBV2 | 14 | CASSESISNQPQHF | TGTGCCAGCAGTGAATCGATTAGCAATCAGCCCCAGCATTTT
TRBJ2-3 | TRBD1 | . | TRBV7-9 | 17 | CASSTLGQGWGTDTQYF | TGTGCCAGCAGCACCCTGGGACAGGGATGGGGGACAGATACGCAGTATTTT
TRBJ2-1 | . | few | TRBV15 | 13 | CATSRDIHNEQFF | TGTGCCACCAGCAGAGATATACACAATGAGCAGTTCTTC
TRBJ1-1 | . | . | TRBV15 | 15 | CATSAYREGNTEAFF | TGTGCCACCAGCGCTTACAGGGAGGGGAACACTGAAGCTTTCTTT
TRBJ2-1 | . | few | TRBV5-8 | 14 | CASSSGSWYNEQFF | TGTGCCAGCAGCTCAGGGAGTTGGTACAATGAGCAGTTCTTC
TRBJ2-1 | TRBD2 | . | TRBV5-4 | 15 | CASTGGHFSYNEQFF | TGTGCCAGCACGGGGGGGCACTTCTCCTACAATGAGCAGTTCTTC